Ten or more counts support the clone carrying this T cell receptor (beta chain). One end of the junction varies from germline; a read error may be responsible. Attached unique molecular identifiers marked individual cDNA molecules. Using its own MiXCR run on the 5' RACE reads, TCRdb lists one record per CDR3 protein. This table has roughly 75,000 distinct CDR3 sequences, 9% to 10% appearing once. CDR1 is LNHDA and CDR2 is SQIVND in the germline V gene (reference sequence). CDR3 length: 14 residues. The data derive from a study of early T cells in non-severe SARS-CoV-2 infection. Study information: Sequencing used unsorted whole-blood bulk RNA, so chains lack pairing.

Sequencing input: whole blood. The chain has TRBV19 and TRBJ2-6, with D perhaps being TRBD1 or TRBD2 (5 bases each). The receptor was derived from an adult who was a healthcare worker with PCR-confirmed SARS-CoV-2 infection or an uninfected control (not recorded which). CDR3 region: CASSDFGGANVLIF. In nucleotides, the CDR3 is TGTGCCAGTTCGGACTTTGGTGGGGCCAACGTCCTGATTTTC. Full variable domain (missing parts from reference TRBV19 and TRBJ2-6): DGGITQSPKYLFRKEGQNVTLSCEQNLNHDAMYWYRQDPGQGLRLIYYSQIVNDFQKGDIAEGYSVSREKKESFPLTVTSAQKNPTAFYLCASSDFGGANVLIFGAGSRLTVL.